This T cell receptor (beta chain) is from a study of CD4 T cells in relation to SARS-CoV-2 and coronaviruses (dated by TCRdb to the early 2020s). With regard to the full study: In the ViraFEST assay, PBMCs were grown with antigen for nine to eleven days, and TCR beta CDR3s were then sequenced to identify antigen-specific clonal expansions. The negative reference condition was either a culture with an HIV-1 Nef peptide pool or a culture with no peptide. Patient-derived lymphoblastoid cell lines were used to map the HLA restriction of shared crossreactive spike epitopes. At the level of individual TCR clonotypes, the study measured memory CD4+ T cell crossreactivity between SARS-CoV-2 spike protein and common cold coronavirus spike proteins. The Adaptive Biotechnologies TCR-sequencing kit was used for samples from a few pre-COVID donors and for the naive versus memory experiments, whereas the other data were Illumina-based. Expansion assays from other donors in the study were sequenced with a different, Illumina-based TCR-beta assay. Beyond this particular receptor, the publication reports: Crossreactivity analysis centred on spike protein, so crossreactivity against other viral proteins was not assessed. Compared with monoreactive clones, crossreactive clones had significantly weaker SARS-CoV-2-driven expansion, a result consistent with antigenic imprinting. Memory CD4+ clonotypes crossrecognizing SARS-CoV-2 and at least one common cold coronavirus spike were found in around 59% of donors. The study was constrained by small numbers of patients and of tested TCRs. No donor contributed both pre-pandemic and post-infection samples, which limited tracing the source of pre-existing responses.

CD4+ T cells from unexposed donors were collected before the COVID-19 pandemic (2011-2018). The EasySep CD4+ T cell isolation kit was used to isolate CD4+ T cells once the cultures had run for nine to eleven days. As cell numbers permitted, CD4+ T cells from unexposed donors were tested for reactivity to SARS-CoV-2 S and N and to four common cold coronavirus spike pools. Each well held 1.5 million to 2.5 million PBMCs cultured in IMDM containing approximately 5% human AB serum and roughly 10 IU/ml IL-2. Half of the culture medium was replaced with fresh IL-2-containing medium on days 3 and 7. Each peptide culture condition was generally run in triplicate replicate wells. Leukapheresis product for the unexposed donors was bought commercially. Ficoll-Paque PLUS gradient centrifugation was used to isolate PBMCs from leukapheresis product or whole blood. PBMCs were either cryopreserved at -140 degrees C or used fresh in the expansion assay. The QIAamp Micro DNA Kit was used to extract genomic DNA from the CD4+ T cells.

V drops 0 bases and J drops 1 base, leaving 10 bases in between. The germline V gene specifies MNHEY as CDR1 and SVGEGT as CDR2. The CDR3 spans 16 residues, from the cysteine through the phenylalanine. Only the CDR3 DNA is retained, 48 bases long and in frame from the first base. The library was made by the immunoSEQ multiplex PCR assay. As for how the authors treated the data: During preprocessing, nonproductive sequences were removed, along with CDR3s that did not begin with C, did not end with F or W, or were shorter than 7 amino acids. The MANAFEST web app identified antigen-specific clonotypes based on expansion compared with the reference and other culture wells. A clone was considered positive if the clone showed significant expansion compared with the reference culture in 2 of 3 replicate wells at an FDR below 0.05. For a clone to be considered positive, significant expansion relative to all other tandem wells and an odds ratio above 5 were also required. Pairwise Levenshtein distance, computed with the stringdist R package after three terminal residues were trimmed from each end, was used as the measure of CDR3 homology. TCRdb obtained this table from immuneACCESS and retained in-frame rearrangements with V and J assigned. These tables miss some clones; where compared with another copy, unresolved V genes account for less than half of the shortfall, and the remainder is unexplained. V, J and clone size are those of that table, while D and trimming were read from the DNA. The sample profile shows 25,000 to 30,000 clones; 60% to 75% of them were found once. The ten top clones hold 10% to 15% of the sample.

A note on this clone: The antigen this receptor binds is unknown. Within one base of it there is no much larger clone, and no base qualities were kept.

The sequence derives from a human donor in good health. This receptor chain uses TRBV6-2 or TRBV6-3 and TRBJ1-5; no D segment can be confidently identified. The specimen sequenced was CD4+ T cells from PBMCs, cultured in vitro. The DNA sequence follows: TGTGCCAGCAGTTACTCGATTTCCCGGAGCAATCAGCCCCAGCATTTT. Its translation is CASSYSISRSNQPQHF.